This TCR beta chain is drawn from a study of cytomegalovirus exposure and HLA in healthy donors. The germline V gene encodes CDR1 GTSNPN and CDR2 SVGIG (reference sequence). The germline V and J ends were trimmed by 3 bases and 3 bases, with 11 bases remaining between them. The CDR3 is 14 residues long. Primers for the PCR totalled 60 Vbeta and 13 Jbeta. Repertoires were generated with immunoSEQ multiplex PCR, while TCRdb's copy carries only in-frame clones and drops some. In the table there are around 140,000 clones, about 80% of which are singletons. The sequenced sample was PBMCs. This rearrangement joins TRBV30 to TRBJ1-4, with D perhaps matching TRBD1 (6 bases). This TCR was sampled from a woman aged 55-75 years in good health and CMV-seropositive. CDR3 region: CAWSGGAPNEKLFF. CDR3 in DNA: TGTGCCTGGAGCGGGGGGGCCCCTAATGAAAAACTGTTTTTT.